This T cell receptor (beta chain) was documented in a study of tumour-infiltrating T cells in Burkitt lymphoma. Overall study: Survival, overall and progression-free, tracked with productive clonality.

The CDR3 is 15 residues long. V was cut by 6 bases and J by 0 bases, with 11 bases left in between. Germline-derived CDR1 and CDR2 are SGHAT and FQNNGV. Profiled with immunoSEQ multiplex PCR; TCRdb holds only in-frame clones, not every one. The sample lists some 9,200 clones; roughly 60% were seen once. This clone was observed a handful of times. The V and J genes are TRBV11-2 and TRBJ2-2, with a tentative D call TRBD1 (5 bases). This TCR derives from a human donor with diffuse large B-cell lymphoma. The sample taken for sequencing was tumor tissue. CDR3 bases: TGTGCCAGCAGACCGACAGCGACGAACACCGGGGAGCTGTTTTTT. It specifies CASRPTATNTGELFF.